These 7 T cell receptor beta chains came from one sample sequenced in a study of T cells in Graves' hyperthyroidism and ophthalmopathy. Amplified TCR beta CDR3 regions derived from RNA transcripts. HTBI primers were employed in a first-round RT-PCR of the TCR CDR3. TCRdb itself ran the multiplex PCR reads through MiXCR, one entry per CDR3 protein. The table shows about 520,000 distinct CDR3 sequences, with less than 25% occurring only once. The sequencing sample was made of blood. The receptors shown here come from a woman in her thirties with Graves' ophthalmopathy.

This clonotype was seen a few times. The rearrangement joins TRBV4-1 to TRBJ2-5; 7 bases agree with TRBD1. The CDR3 is 15 amino acids. The germline V gene has CDR1 MGHRA and CDR2 YSYEKL. After removal of 3 bases from V and 1 base from J, the junction contained 5 bases not matched to a gene. CDR3 amino acids: CASSQDRNLQETQYF. CDR3 sequence (DNA): TGCGCCAGCAGCCAGGACAGGAACCTCCAAGAGACCCAGTACTTC.

This clonotype was observed a handful of times. The V and J genes are TRBV12-3 or TRBV12-4 and TRBJ2-5; either TRBD1 or TRBD2 may fit D (6 bases each). Deletions cut 2 bases from V and 8 bases from J, with 21 bases between. The CDR3 consists of 16 residues. The CDR3, as DNA: TGTGCCAGCAGTTTATCTACGAGGGGGGCAGCTGGTACCCAGTACTTC. This sequence encodes CASSLSTRGAAGTQYF.

This clonotype appeared many times. V is TRBV4-1 and J is TRBJ2-7; 7 bases line up with TRBD2. This CDR3 is 15 amino acids long. The V and J ends lost 5 bases and 5 bases, in that order; junction bases with no gene match: 12. CDR1 and CDR2 from the germline V gene are MGHRA and YSYEKL. The CDR3 DNA reads as TGCGCCAGCAGCTACCAGCGGGGTCCAAGGGACGAGCAGTACTTC. Its protein is CASSYQRGPRDEQYF.

This clonotype was counted at least ten times. V usage is TRBV29-1 and J usage is TRBJ1-3; no clear D. Deletions cut 0 bases from V and 2 bases from J, with 8 bases between. The CDR3 spans 14 residues. Germline V gives CDR1 SQVTM, CDR2 ANQGSEA. DNA of the CDR3: TGCAGCGTTGAAGAAGACATGACTGGAAACACCATATATTTT. It encodes CSVEEDMTGNTIYF.

The rearrangement links TRBV2 to TRBJ2-2; 10 bases are shared with TRBD1. The J segment lost 6 bases and the V segment lost 7 bases, leaving 8 bases of the junction unmatched. The germline V gene encodes CDR1 SNHLY and CDR2 FYNNEI. CDR3 size: 15 residues. In nucleotides, the CDR3 is TGTGCCAGCATTAGCGGGACAGGGGTACCCGGGGAGCTGTTTTTT. This translates into CASISGTGVPGELFF.

This clonotype was seen a few times. This chain connects TRBV7-9 to TRBJ1-3; tentatively, D is TRBD1 (6 bases). Trimming cost V 0 bases and J 10 bases, with 16 bases left between them. The CDR3 totals 15 residues. Germline V gene sequence: CDR1 SEHNR, CDR2 FQNEAQ (reference sequence). The CDR3 loop reads CASSLASGAVRTIYF. DNA for the CDR3: TGTGCCAGCAGCTTAGCCTCGGGGGCCGTGAGGACCATATATTTT. Variable domain in full (rest from reference TRBV7-9 and TRBJ1-3): DTGVSQNPRHKITKRGQNVTFRCDPISEHNRLYWYRQTLGQGPEFLTYFQNEAQLEKSRLLSDRFSAERPKGSFSTLEIQRTEQGDSAMYLCASSLASGAVRTIYFGEGSWLTVV.

This clonotype has only a few counts. The chain carries TRBV11-2 and TRBJ1-5, with 7 positions matching TRBD1. V gave up 0 bases and J gave up 2 bases; unmatched junction bases: 1. Germline V gene sequence: CDR1 SGHAT, CDR2 FQNNGV. CDR3 size: 15 residues. CDR3 DNA sequence: TGTGCCAGCAGCTTAGAACAGGGGCGCAATCAGCCCCAGCATTTT. As protein: CASSLEQGRNQPQHF.